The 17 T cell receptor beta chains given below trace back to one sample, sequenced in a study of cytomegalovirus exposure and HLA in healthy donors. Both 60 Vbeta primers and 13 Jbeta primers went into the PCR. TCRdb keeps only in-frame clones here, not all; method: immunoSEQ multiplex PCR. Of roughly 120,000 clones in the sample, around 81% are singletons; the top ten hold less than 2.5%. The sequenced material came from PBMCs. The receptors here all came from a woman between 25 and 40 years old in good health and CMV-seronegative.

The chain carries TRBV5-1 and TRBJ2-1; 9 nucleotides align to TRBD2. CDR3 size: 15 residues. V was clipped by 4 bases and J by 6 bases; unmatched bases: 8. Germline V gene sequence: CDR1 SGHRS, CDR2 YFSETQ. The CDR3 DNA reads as TGCGCCAGCAGCGATGCGGGAGGGCCTGGCAATGAGCAGTTCTTC. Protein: CASSDAGGPGNEQFF. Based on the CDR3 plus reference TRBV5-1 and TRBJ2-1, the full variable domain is KAGVTQTPRYLIKTRGQQVTLSCSPISGHRSVSWYQQTPGQGLQFLFEYFSETQRNKGNFPGRFSGRQFSNSRSEMNVSTLELGDSALYLCASSDAGGPGNEQFFGPGTRLTVL.

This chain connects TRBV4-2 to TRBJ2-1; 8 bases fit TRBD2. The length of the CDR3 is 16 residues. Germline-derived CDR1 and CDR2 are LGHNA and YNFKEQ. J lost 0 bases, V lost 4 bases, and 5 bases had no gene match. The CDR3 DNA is TGTGCCAGCAGCCCGGCTAGCGGGCGCTCCTACAATGAGCAGTTCTTC. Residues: CASSPASGRSYNEQFF.

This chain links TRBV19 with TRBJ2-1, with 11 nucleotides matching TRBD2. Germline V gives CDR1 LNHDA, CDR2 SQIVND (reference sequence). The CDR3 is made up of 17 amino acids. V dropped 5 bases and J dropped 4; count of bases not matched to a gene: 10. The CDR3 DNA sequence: TGTGCCAGTAGTGGACCGGGACTAGCGGAGGGGTACAATGAGCAGTTCTTC. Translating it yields CASSGPGLAEGYNEQFF.

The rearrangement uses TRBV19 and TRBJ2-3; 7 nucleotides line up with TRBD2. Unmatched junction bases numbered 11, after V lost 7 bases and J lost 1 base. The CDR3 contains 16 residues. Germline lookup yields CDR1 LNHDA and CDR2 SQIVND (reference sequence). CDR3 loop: CASTQPAGVGTDTQYF. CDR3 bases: TGTGCCAGTACCCAACCGGCGGGAGTGGGCACAGATACGCAGTATTTT.

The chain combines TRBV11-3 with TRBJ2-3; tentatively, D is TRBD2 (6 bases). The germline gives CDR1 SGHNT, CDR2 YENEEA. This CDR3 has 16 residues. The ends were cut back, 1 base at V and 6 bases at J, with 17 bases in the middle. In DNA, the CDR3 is TGTGCCAGCAGCTTAGGAGGGTACGGGAGCGGGGATACGCAGTATTTT. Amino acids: CASSLGGYGSGDTQYF.

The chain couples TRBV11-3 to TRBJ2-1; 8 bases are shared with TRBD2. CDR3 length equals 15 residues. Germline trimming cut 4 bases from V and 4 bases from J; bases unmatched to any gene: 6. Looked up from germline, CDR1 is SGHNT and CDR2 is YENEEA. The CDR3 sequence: CASSSAGTSYNEQFF. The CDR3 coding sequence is TGTGCCAGCAGCTCCGCCGGGACTAGTTACAATGAGCAGTTCTTC.

In DNA form, the CDR3 reads TGTGCCAGCAGCTTAAAGGGACAGGGACAAGAGACCCAGTACTTC. Protein product: CASSLKGQGQETQYF. This rearrangement joins TRBV13 to TRBJ2-5, with TRBD1 matching over 9 bases. The CDR3 has 15 amino acids. Unmatched junction bases numbered 3, after V lost 2 bases and J lost 2 bases. Germline CDR1 reads PRHDT; CDR2 reads FYEKMQ (reference sequence).

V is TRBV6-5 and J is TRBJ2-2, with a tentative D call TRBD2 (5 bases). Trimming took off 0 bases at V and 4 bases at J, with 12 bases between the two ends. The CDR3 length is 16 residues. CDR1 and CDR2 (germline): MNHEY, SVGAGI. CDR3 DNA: TGTGCCAGCAGTTACTCGAGGGTGTTTGGCACCGGGGAGCTGTTTTTT. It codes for CASSYSRVFGTGELFF.

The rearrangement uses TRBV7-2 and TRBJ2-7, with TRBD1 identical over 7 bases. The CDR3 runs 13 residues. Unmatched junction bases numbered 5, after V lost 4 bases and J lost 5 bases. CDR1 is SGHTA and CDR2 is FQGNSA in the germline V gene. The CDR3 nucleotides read TGTGCCAGCAGCTACGCAGGGGGACACGAGCAGTACTTC. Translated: CASSYAGGHEQYF.

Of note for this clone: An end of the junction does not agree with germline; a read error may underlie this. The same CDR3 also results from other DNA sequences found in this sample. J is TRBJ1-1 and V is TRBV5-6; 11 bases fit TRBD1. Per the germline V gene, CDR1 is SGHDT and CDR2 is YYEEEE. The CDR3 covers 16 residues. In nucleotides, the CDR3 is TGTGCCAGCAGCCTCAGGGGGACAGGGGGTAGAACTGAGGCTTTCTTT. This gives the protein CASSLRGTGGRTEAFF.

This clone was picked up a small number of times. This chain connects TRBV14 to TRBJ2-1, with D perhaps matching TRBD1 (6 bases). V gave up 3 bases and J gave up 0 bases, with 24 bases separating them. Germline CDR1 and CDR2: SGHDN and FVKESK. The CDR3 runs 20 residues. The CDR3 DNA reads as TGTGCCAGCAGCCAGGCAGGGGTCCTCCTGCCCCTAAGCTCCTACAATGAGCAGTTCTTC. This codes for CASSQAGVLLPLSSYNEQFF.

The CDR3 protein is CASSPGSEETQYF. The CDR3 nucleotides read TGTGCCAGCAGCCCAGGGTCAGAAGAGACCCAGTACTTC. This chain joins TRBV7-9 and TRBJ2-5; perhaps TRBD1 as D (5 bases). The CDR3 runs to 13 residues. Germline V gene data show CDR1 as SEHNR and CDR2 as FQNEAQ (reference sequence). With 5 bases removed from V and 3 bases from J, the gap between germline ends came to 10 bases.

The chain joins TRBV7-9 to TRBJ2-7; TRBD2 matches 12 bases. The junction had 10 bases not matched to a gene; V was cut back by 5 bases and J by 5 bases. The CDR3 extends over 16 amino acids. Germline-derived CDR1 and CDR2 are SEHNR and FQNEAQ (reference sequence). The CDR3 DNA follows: TGTGCCAGCAGCCCGACTAGCGGGAGCGTTTCGAACGAGCAGTACTTC. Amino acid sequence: CASSPTSGSVSNEQYF.

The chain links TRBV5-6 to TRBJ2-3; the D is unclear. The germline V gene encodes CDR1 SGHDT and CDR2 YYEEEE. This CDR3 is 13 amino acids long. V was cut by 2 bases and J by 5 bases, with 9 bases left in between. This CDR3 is CASSLAPKDTQYF. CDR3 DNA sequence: TGTGCCAGCAGCTTAGCCCCTAAAGATACGCAGTATTTT.

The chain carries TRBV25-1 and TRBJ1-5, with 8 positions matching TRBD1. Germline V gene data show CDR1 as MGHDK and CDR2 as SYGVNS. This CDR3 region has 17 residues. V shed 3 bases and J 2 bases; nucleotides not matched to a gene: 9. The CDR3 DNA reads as TGTGCCAGCAGTGATTCTCGACAGGGGACGGGCAATCAGCCCCAGCATTTT. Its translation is CASSDSRQGTGNQPQHF.

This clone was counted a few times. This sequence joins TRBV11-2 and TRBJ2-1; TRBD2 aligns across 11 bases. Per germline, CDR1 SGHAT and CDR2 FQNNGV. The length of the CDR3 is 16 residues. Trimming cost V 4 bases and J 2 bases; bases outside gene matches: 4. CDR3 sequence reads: CASSSTSGVAYNEQFF. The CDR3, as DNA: TGTGCCAGCAGCTCGACTAGCGGGGTCGCCTACAATGAGCAGTTCTTC.

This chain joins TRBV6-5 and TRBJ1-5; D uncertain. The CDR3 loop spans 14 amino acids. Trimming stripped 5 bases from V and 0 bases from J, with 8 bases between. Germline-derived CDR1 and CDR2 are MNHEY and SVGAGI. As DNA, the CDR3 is TGTGCCAGCAGTCGTCAGGTTAGCAATCAGCCCCAGCATTTT. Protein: CASSRQVSNQPQHF.